The rows below give T cell receptor beta chains drawn from one sample of a study of T cell clones after liver transplantation. Clones were read by immunoSEQ multiplex PCR, and TCRdb kept only the in-frame ones, dropping some. The sample consists of roughly 40,000 clones, roughly 84% of them appearing once. The sequences come from CD4+ T cells from blood, collected 24 months after liver transplant. These receptors were taken from a human patient who received a liver transplant. Some T cells may arise from the graft donor. Each CDR3 is given with its conserved first and last residue. D genes are given only for firm matches.

V gene | D gene | CDR3 protein
TRBV30 | TRBD1 | CAWRGQVPYEQCF
TRBV7-9 | . | CASSWEQGNTIYF
TRBV5-1 | TRBD2 | CASSLGAGRSGTQYF
TRBV6-4 | . | CARLGRLNTEAFF
TRBV5-6 | TRBD1 | CASSPGTGEGNTIYF
TRBV4-3 | . | CASSQGNNEKLFF
TRBV19 | . | CASSIDHLIGQAGYTF
TRBV6-4 | . | CASSSQGSGINEQFF
TRBV6-5 | . | CASRLGTNPEAFF
TRBV27 | . | CASSLQPATWGAGSTDNEQFF
TRBV29-1 | . | CSVSRQGDEQYF
TRBV7-2 | . | CASSLGRRGEKLFF
TRBV19 | TRBD2 | CASSDYSGGAGYNEQFF
TRBV5-5 | TRBD1 | CASSADRGQDTIYF
TRBV23-1 | . | CASNEGQPSGNTIYF
TRBV9 | TRBD1 | CASSVDTGVRADTQYF
TRBV15 | TRBD1 | CATRQGANEKLFF
TRBV6-5 | TRBD1 | CASSPPGGTEAFF
TRBV9 | . | CASSVTGSFDQPQHF
TRBV7-9 | TRBD2 | CASSPGTSGPADTQYF
TRBV27 | TRBD1 | CASSSWDRGTEAFF
TRBV5-5 | . | CASSLAWQTYGYTF
TRBV27 | . | CASSLSRSWDEQFF
TRBV18 | TRBD1 | CASRRGTGAVDTEAFF
TRBV9 | . | CASSVSGYNEQFF
TRBV28 | TRBD2 | CASIGTTEDGELFF
TRBV9 | . | CASSVDVGEQYF
TRBV7-3 | TRBD1 | CASSYDRGYGYTF
TRBV11-2 | TRBD2 | CASRFPTSGRKGEQFF
TRBV25-1 | TRBD2 | CASTMGLDSGELFF
TRBV29-1 | . | CSVAPLGGEGGELFF
TRBV6-1 | TRBD1 | CASSTGEGLNEQFF
TRBV5-1 | TRBD1 | CASSFTGTVALETQYF
TRBV5-4 | TRBD2 | CASSSGGGTDTQYF
TRBV5-1 | TRBD1 | CASSLAATGAYEQYF
TRBV9 | TRBD1 | CASSPTGRGRGDEKLFF
TRBV18 | . | CASSGQAFDQPQHF
TRBV18 | . | CASSPPIQGEYEKLFF
TRBV2 | . | CASSDDNQPQHF
TRBV5-1 | . | CASRRGLNTEAFF
TRBV7-2 | . | CASSLADSQNTGELFF
TRBV2 | . | CASRPGSYNSPLHF
TRBV27 | . | CASGLDSLTEAFF
TRBV7-2 | TRBD1 | CASSRDRSTNEKLFF
TRBV7-2 | . | CASSLGVGPGYYSNQPQHF
TRBV5-1 | TRBD2 | CASRSILAGAFYEQFF
TRBV7-6 | TRBD1 | CASSLVGRGQRPPAKNIQYF
TRBV30 | . | CAWSAGLAINEQFF
TRBV19 | . | CASSIGDQPSNTEAFF